These 5 T cell receptor beta chains came from one sample sequenced in a study of graft-versus-host responses after intestinal transplantation (dated by TCRdb to 2020 to 2023). The library was obtained by the immunoSEQ multiplex PCR assay. The immuneACCESS repertoire file appears here via TCRdb, limited to in-frame rearrangements. These files lack a portion of the clones; in checked studies, under half of the deficit traces to unresolved V genes, and the cause of the others is not known. This sample has 10,000 or so clones in its table, and roughly 93% of those were observed once. Clones ranked in the top ten supply around 2% of the sample. Sequenced here: PBMCs, sampled 8 days after intestinal transplant. These TCRs come from a human patient who received an intestinal transplant, so some T cells may come from the graft donor.

This chain links TRBV5-1 with TRBJ2-3, with TRBD1 matching over 7 bases. CDR1 and CDR2 (germline): SGHRS, YFSETQ. The CDR3 contains 14 residues. The junction had 6 bases not matched to a gene; V was cut back by 4 bases and J by 4 bases. This CDR3 is CASSPGQAADTQYF. CDR3 coding DNA: TGCGCCAGCAGCCCCGGACAGGCGGCAGATACGCAGTATTTT.

The gene calls are TRBV9 and TRBJ2-7, with 10 bases that match TRBD2. V lost 2 bases to trimming and J lost 5 bases; unmatched junction nucleotides: 4. The CDR3 has 14 residues. Germline CDR1 is SGDLS and CDR2 is YYNGEE. The CDR3 loop reads CASSVSGRPNEQYF. CDR3 coding DNA: TGTGCCAGCAGCGTTAGCGGGAGGCCTAACGAGCAGTACTTC.

The J gene is TRBJ2-7, the V gene TRBV29-1, with 8 nucleotides matching TRBD2. V lost 4 bases and J lost 10; bases outside the gene matches: 6. CDR3 length: 11 amino acids. CDR1 is SQVTM, CDR2 ANQGSEA, per germline. The CDR3, as DNA: TGCAGCGTTGGGACTAGCTTAGGACAGTACTTC. Translation: CSVGTSLGQYF.

The rearrangement joins TRBV6-6 to TRBJ2-1; 8 nucleotides line up with TRBD2. J gave up 1 base and V 7 bases, and 6 bases lay outside the gene matches. The CDR3 sequence is 15 residues long. CDR1 and CDR2 (germline): MNHNY, SVGAGI (reference sequence). As DNA, the CDR3 is TGTGCCAGCACCCTAGCGGGCGCTTCCTACAATGAGCAGTTCTTC. It encodes CASTLAGASYNEQFF.

The CDR3 region has the DNA TGCGCCAGCAGTGTTCGGGAGGGAGGCGAGCAGTTCTTC. Translated: CASSVREGGEQFF. The chain links TRBV10-1 to TRBJ2-1; TRBD2 agrees at 8 bases. The V segment lost 4 bases and the J segment 10 bases; nucleotides outside the gene matches: 6. Germline CDR1 WNHNN, CDR2 SYGVQD (reference sequence). CDR3 length: 13 residues.